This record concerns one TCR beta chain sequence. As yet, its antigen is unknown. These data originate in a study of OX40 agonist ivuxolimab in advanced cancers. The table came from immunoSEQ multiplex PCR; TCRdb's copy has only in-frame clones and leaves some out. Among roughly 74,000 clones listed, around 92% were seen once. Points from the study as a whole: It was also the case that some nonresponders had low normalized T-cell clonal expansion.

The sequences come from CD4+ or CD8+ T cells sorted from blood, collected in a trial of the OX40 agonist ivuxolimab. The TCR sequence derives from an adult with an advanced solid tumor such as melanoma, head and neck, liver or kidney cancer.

CDR3 amino acids: CASSQVLGQPQHF. The CDR3 coding sequence is TGCGCCAGCAGCCAGGTATTGGGTCAGCCCCAGCATTTT. This chain uses TRBV4-3 with TRBJ1-5, with no clear D. V lost 3 bases to trimming and J lost 6 bases, with 9 bases between them. Germline CDR1 and CDR2: LGHNA and YSLEER. This CDR3 has 13 amino acids.